A selection of T cell receptor beta chains follows, all from one sample in a study of cytomegalovirus exposure and HLA in healthy donors. Method: immunoSEQ multiplex PCR; TCRdb's copy keeps in-frame clones and lacks some. The table records about 81,000 clones, 70% to 80% of them present only once. Sequenced: PBMCs. Source of these receptors: a man aged 45-65 years in good health and CMV-seropositive. Each CDR3 is given with its conserved first and last residue. D genes are given only for firm matches. Not all rows give a size; the values are once, few, many and, for expanded clones, a class.

d_gene	v_gene	j_gene	abundance	CDR3aa	CDR3nt
TRBD2	TRBV9	TRBJ2-1	.	CASSTSSGSAYNEQFF	TGTGCCAGCAGCACTTCTAGCGGGAGCGCCTACAATGAGCAGTTCTTC
.	TRBV2	TRBJ2-2	.	CASSESRAGELFF	TGTGCCAGCAGTGAAAGCAGGGCCGGGGAGCTGTTTTTT
TRBD2	TRBV30	TRBJ2-1	.	CAWGGYTPLAGFYNEQFF	TGTGCCTGGGGAGGGTATACGCCACTAGCGGGCTTCTACAATGAGCAGTTCTTC
.	TRBV19	TRBJ1-2	few	CASSPRSGGQTSNYGYTF	TGTGCCAGTAGTCCCCGGTCGGGGGGCCAAACCTCTAACTATGGCTACACCTTC
.	TRBV7-2	TRBJ1-1	once	CASSFTANTEAFF	TGTGCCAGCAGCTTCACAGCGAACACTGAAGCTTTCTTT
.	TRBV6-5	TRBJ1-2	.	CASSYSGTTGGGYTF	TGTGCCAGCAGTTACTCCGGAACTACGGGGGGCGGCTACACCTTC
.	TRBV29-1	TRBJ2-1	.	CSVDSGQFF	TGCAGCGTGGACAGTGGGCAGTTCTTC
.	TRBV5-6	TRBJ1-4	.	CASSSGRGAYEKLFF	TGTGCCAGCAGCTCTGGGCGGGGGGCTTATGAAAAACTGTTTTTT
.	TRBV7-9	TRBJ2-2	.	CSSSVRTGELFF	TGTTCCAGCAGCGTTCGGACCGGGGAGCTGTTTTTT
TRBD1	TRBV6-6	TRBJ1-4	.	CASSAPGTGYEKLFF	TGTGCCAGCAGTGCCCCCGGGACAGGGTACGAAAAACTGTTTTTT
.	TRBV11-3	TRBJ2-7	few	CASSLDLSYEQYF	TGTGCCAGCAGCTTAGATCTAAGCTACGAGCAGTACTTC
.	TRBV7-6	TRBJ1-6	few	CASSQRADNNSPLHF	TGTGCCAGCAGCCAGCGGGCGGATAATAATTCACCCCTCCACTTT
TRBD1	TRBV27	TRBJ2-1	few	CASSSGTGAYNEQFF	TGTGCCAGCAGTTCTGGGACAGGGGCCTACAATGAGCAGTTCTTC
TRBD1	TRBV5-4	TRBJ2-2	.	CASSSTGTGVGGELFF	TGTGCCAGCAGTTCAACCGGGACAGGGGTAGGCGGGGAGCTGTTTTTT
TRBD1	TRBV11-3	TRBJ2-3	.	CASSDRDRHTDTQYF	TGTGCCAGCAGCGACCGGGACAGGCACACAGATACGCAGTATTTT
.	TRBV6-5	TRBJ1-1	.	CASSPAGVTEAFF	TGTGCCAGCAGCCCCGCAGGGGTCACTGAAGCTTTCTTT
.	TRBV7-2	TRBJ2-7	.	CASSLNYYEQYF	TGTGCCAGCAGCTTAAACTACTACGAGCAGTACTTC
.	TRBV7-9	TRBJ1-4	.	CASSRGGGYEKLFF	TGTGCCAGCAGCAGGGGCGGGGGATATGAAAAACTGTTTTTT
TRBD1	TRBV5-1	TRBJ2-2	once	CASTPTGTVNTGELFF	TGCGCCAGCACCCCAACCGGGACAGTCAATACCGGGGAGCTGTTTTTT
TRBD1	TRBV10-3	TRBJ1-1	.	CASSGQGIMSTEAFF	TGTGCCTCATCGGGACAGGGTATCATGTCCACTGAAGCTTTCTTT
.	TRBV7-8	TRBJ2-1	.	CASSSKAESSYNEQFF	TGTGCCAGCAGCTCCAAAGCGGAGAGCTCCTACAATGAGCAGTTCTTC
TRBD2	TRBV25-1	TRBJ2-3	.	CASSGDRLAVNTDTQYF	TGTGCCAGCAGTGGGGACCGACTAGCGGTAAACACAGATACGCAGTATTTT
.	TRBV4-3	TRBJ1-2	.	CASSQDWSGVYGYTF	TGCGCCAGCAGCCAAGATTGGTCAGGGGTCTATGGCTACACCTTC
.	TRBV15	TRBJ2-3	.	CATSRVQGPNTDTQYF	TGTGCCACCAGCAGAGTACAGGGCCCGAACACAGATACGCAGTATTTT
.	TRBV30	TRBJ1-1	.	CAWTGGGHRGAFF	TGTGCCTGGACCGGGGGGGGACACCGAGGCGCTTTCTTT
.	TRBV5-1	TRBJ1-4	.	CASSLTGAGEKLFF	TGCGCCAGCAGCCTGACAGGTGCGGGTGAAAAACTGTTTTTT
TRBD1	TRBV20-1	TRBJ2-7	.	CSASDRDEQYF	TGCAGTGCTAGCGACAGGGACGAGCAGTACTTC
TRBD2	TRBV6-6	TRBJ2-7	few	CASSLRQRLAVKGQYF	TGTGCCAGCAGCCTTCGACAGCGACTAGCGGTTAAGGGGCAGTACTTC
.	TRBV18	TRBJ2-7	.	CASSPPSSAAGEQYF	TGTGCCAGCTCACCACCGAGTTCCGCGGCGGGCGAGCAGTACTTC
.	TRBV4-2	TRBJ2-7	.	CASSQEGGYEQYF	TGTGCCAGCAGCCAAGAAGGGGGCTACGAGCAGTACTTC
.	TRBV12-5	TRBJ2-7	.	CASGSPGTPYEQYF	TGTGCTAGTGGTTCTCCCGGGACACCCTACGAGCAGTACTTC
.	TRBV10-1	TRBJ2-2	.	CASSELQEAGELFF	TGCGCCAGCAGTGAGTTGCAGGAAGCCGGGGAGCTGTTTTTT
TRBD1	TRBV6-4	TRBJ2-2	.	CASRPGQGDTGELFF	TGTGCCAGCCGTCCGGGACAGGGGGACACCGGGGAGCTGTTTTTT
TRBD1	TRBV7-2	TRBJ2-5	.	CASSLAGTGGQETQYF	TGTGCCAGCAGCTTAGCAGGGACAGGGGGCCAAGAGACCCAGTACTTC
.	TRBV6-1	TRBJ1-1	.	CASIMNKGMNTEAFF	TGTGCCAGCATCATGAATAAGGGGATGAACACTGAAGCTTTCTTT
.	TRBV5-1	TRBJ2-6	.	CASSSSILSGANGLTF	TGCGCCAGCAGCTCGTCCATTCTCTCTGGGGCCAACGGCCTGACTTTC
TRBD1	TRBV9	TRBJ1-2	.	CASSIGGGQGAGGYTF	TGTGCCAGCAGCATCGGAGGGGGACAGGGGGCGGGGGGCTACACCTTC
TRBD2	TRBV7-9	TRBJ2-1	.	CASSDTSGKYFF	TGTGCCAGCAGCGACACTAGCGGGAAGTATTTCTTC
TRBD2	TRBV5-1	TRBJ2-1	.	CASSSFEGGNNEQFF	TGCGCCAGCAGCTCCTTTGAGGGAGGGAACAATGAGCAGTTCTTC
TRBD2	TRBV5-1	TRBJ2-1	.	CASSLLASGSYNEQFF	TGCGCCAGCAGCTTGTTGGCTAGCGGGAGCTACAATGAGCAGTTCTTC
TRBD2	TRBV11-1	TRBJ2-7	few	CASSLGSGIDEQYF	TGTGCCAGCAGCTTAGGTAGCGGGATTGACGAGCAGTACTTC
TRBD2	TRBV18	TRBJ2-1	.	CASSPLRSGTSGSSYNEQFF	TGTGCCAGCTCACCTCTTCGAAGCGGGACTAGCGGGAGCTCCTACAATGAGCAGTTCTTC
.	TRBV9	TRBJ2-1	.	CASSVASGFLSYNEQFF	TGTGCCAGCAGCGTAGCTTCAGGGTTCCTTTCCTACAATGAGCAGTTCTTC
.	TRBV5-4	TRBJ2-5	.	CASSWDFGLAETQYF	TGTGCCAGCAGCTGGGACTTCGGTCTGGCGGAGACCCAGTACTTC
.	TRBV6-5	TRBJ1-5	.	CASSYRGAGGNQPQHF	TGTGCCAGCAGTTACCGGGGGGCGGGTGGCAATCAGCCCCAGCATTTT
TRBD2	TRBV19	TRBJ2-1	.	CASRGLASYNEQFF	TGTGCCAGTAGAGGACTAGCGTCCTACAATGAGCAGTTCTTC
TRBD1	TRBV19	TRBJ2-7	.	CASSPGTGGAYEQYF	TGTGCCAGTAGCCCAGGGACAGGGGGAGCCTACGAGCAGTACTTC
TRBD2	TRBV5-1	TRBJ2-1	.	CASSNGLSGMNNEQFF	TGCGCCAGCAGCAACGGCCTTAGCGGGATGAACAATGAGCAGTTCTTC
TRBD2	TRBV19	TRBJ2-1	.	CASSPGTSGSRNEQFF	TGTGCCAGTAGTCCCGGGACTAGCGGGAGTCGAAATGAGCAGTTCTTC
.	TRBV7-2	TRBJ2-3	.	CASSLARGVLHF	TGTGCCAGCAGCTTAGCCCGGGGTGTCCTCCATTTT
TRBD1	TRBV18	TRBJ2-5	.	CASSTRGQGGEKYF	TGTGCCAGCTCTACCAGGGGACAGGGGGGGGAGAAGTACTTC
TRBD2	TRBV7-9	TRBJ2-5	once	CASSLGTSGETQYF	TGTGCCAGCAGCTTAGGGACTAGCGGAGAGACCCAGTACTTC
TRBD2	TRBV6-4	TRBJ2-1	.	CASSPTSGRANEQFF	TGTGCCAGCAGTCCTACTAGCGGGAGGGCCAATGAGCAGTTCTTC